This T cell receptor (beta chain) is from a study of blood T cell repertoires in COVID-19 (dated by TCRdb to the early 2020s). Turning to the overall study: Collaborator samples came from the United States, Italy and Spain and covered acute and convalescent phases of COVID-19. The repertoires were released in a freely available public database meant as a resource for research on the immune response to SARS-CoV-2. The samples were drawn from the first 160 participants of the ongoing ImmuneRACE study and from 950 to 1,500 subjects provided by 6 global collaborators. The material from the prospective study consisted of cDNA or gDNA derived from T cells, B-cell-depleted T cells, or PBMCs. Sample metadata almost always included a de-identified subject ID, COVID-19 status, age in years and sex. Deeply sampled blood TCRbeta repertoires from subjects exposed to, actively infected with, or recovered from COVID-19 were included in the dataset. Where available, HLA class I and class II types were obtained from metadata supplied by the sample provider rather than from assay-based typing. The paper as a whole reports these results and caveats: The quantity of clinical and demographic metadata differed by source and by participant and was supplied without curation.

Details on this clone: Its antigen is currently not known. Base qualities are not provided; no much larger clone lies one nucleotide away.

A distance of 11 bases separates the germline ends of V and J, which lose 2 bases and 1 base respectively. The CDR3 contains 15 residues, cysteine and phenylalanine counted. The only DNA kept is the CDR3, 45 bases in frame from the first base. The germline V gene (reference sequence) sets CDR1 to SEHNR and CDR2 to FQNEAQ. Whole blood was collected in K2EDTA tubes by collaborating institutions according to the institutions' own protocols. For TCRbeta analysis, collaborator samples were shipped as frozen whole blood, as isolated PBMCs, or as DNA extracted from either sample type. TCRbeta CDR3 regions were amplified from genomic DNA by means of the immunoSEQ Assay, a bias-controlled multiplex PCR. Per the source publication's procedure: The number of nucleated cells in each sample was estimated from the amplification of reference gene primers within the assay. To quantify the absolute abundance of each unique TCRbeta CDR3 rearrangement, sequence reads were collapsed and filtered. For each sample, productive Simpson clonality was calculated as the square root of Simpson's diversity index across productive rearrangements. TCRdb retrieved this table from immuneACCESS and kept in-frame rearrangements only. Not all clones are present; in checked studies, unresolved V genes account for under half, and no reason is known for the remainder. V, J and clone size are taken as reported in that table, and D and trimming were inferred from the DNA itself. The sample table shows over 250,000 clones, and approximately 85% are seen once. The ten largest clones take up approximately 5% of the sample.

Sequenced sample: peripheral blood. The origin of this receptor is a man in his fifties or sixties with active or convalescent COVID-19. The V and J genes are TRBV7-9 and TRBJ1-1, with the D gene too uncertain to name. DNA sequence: TGTGCCAGCAGCTTATTCCAGGCCAGGAACACTGAAGCTTTCTTT. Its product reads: CASSLFQARNTEAFF.